This TCR beta chain came from a study of T cells in localized non-small cell lung cancer (dated by TCRdb to the early 2020s). About the investigation overall: The study analyzed T cell repertoires of roughly 220 early-stage NSCLC patients, comparing tumors and uninvolved tumor-adjacent lungs. The cohort was made up of around 250 treatment-naive NSCLC patients whose localized lung tumors had been resected. A mean age of around 66 years was recorded for the NSCLC patients, of whom more than 120 were male and about a hundred were female.

At diagnosis, peripheral blood, uninvolved tumor-adjacent lung and tumor were collected and were preserved as a mix of fresh-frozen and FFPE material. Blood samples were analyzed as peripheral blood mononuclear cells for TCR repertoire profiling. The immunoSEQ Assay was used to sequence TCR beta CDR3 regions from DNA. Per the authors' processing: T cell density was computed as TCR beta template counts normalized to usable DNA estimated by amplifying housekeeping genes. Richness was estimated using the preseqR package, with extrapolation to 400,000 templates for PBMC samples and to 120,000 templates for tissue samples. Clonality was defined by subtracting Pielou's evenness from one. Tissue-enriched TCRs were identified by differential abundance testing using productive amino-acid clonotypes, minimum total count 5 and alpha 0.1. The Jaccard Index and the Morisita Overlap Index were used to quantify repertoire overlap between compartments. TCR beta CDR3s were clustered by GLIPH together with public tetramer-defined viral CDR3s, and at least three viral sequences plus V-gene enrichment were required for viral motifs. This immuneACCESS table, as held by TCRdb, lists in-frame sequences with V and J called but not all clones. Of the missing ones, under half trace to an unresolved V gene in checked studies; the others have no known cause. V, J and clone size reflect that table, while D and trimming were determined from the DNA. The sample table holds approximately 70,000 clones, of which approximately 87% were seen once. Just over 20% of the sample comes from the top ten.

Concerning this clone itself: No cognate antigen has been identified for it. Base qualities are missing; no much larger clone stands one base away.

General study outcomes and caveats: Because the study design was exploratory, TCR variables were selected using unadjusted p-values without false-discovery rate correction. Higher T cell density in blood was associated with longer overall survival, whereas higher clonality in adjacent lung was associated with shorter survival. The highest T cell clonality was observed in uninvolved tumor-adjacent lung, where clonality exceeded that of tumor, suggesting that antigenic responses were more focused in uninvolved tumor-adjacent lung. Because multi-region tumor sequencing was not performed, intratumor heterogeneity could not be ruled out. A median of approximately 53 of the top 100 tumor clones turned up in the paired uninvolved adjacent lung, and some 28 of those clones also ranked among the top 100 of that same adjacent lung.

The receptor's source is a male donor aged 60 or over with stage III squamous cell lung carcinoma. This specimen was peripheral blood, taken before any cancer treatment.

The CDR3 has the sequence CASSQRQGESGNTIYF. The base sequence is TGTGCCAGCTCACAAAGACAGGGAGAGAGTGGAAACACCATATATTTT. The rearranged chain carries TRBV18 and TRBJ1-3, with 7 central nucleotides matching TRBD1. V and J are trimmed by 4 bases and 3 bases, and the gene matches miss 9 bases of the junction. The CDR3 runs 16 amino acids, cysteine and phenylalanine included. The DNA shown is the 48-base CDR3, in frame from base 1. For CDR1 and CDR2, the germline V gene lists KGHSH and LQKENI.